These 19 T cell receptor beta chains came from one sample sequenced in a study of T cells in Graves' hyperthyroidism and ophthalmopathy (dated by TCRdb to the late 2010s). To prepare the library, multiplex PCR was applied. The sample was run on an Illumina HiSeq 2000. The TCR beta CDR3 regions were amplified from the RNA transcripts. The first round of RT-PCR for the TCR CDR3 was performed with the HTBI primer set and the Qiagen OneStep RT-PCR kit. The public reads were run again by TCRdb, first through fastp at Q25 and then through MiXCR, and only productive beta chains were kept. Each entry is one CDR3 protein sequence, shown with its most common DNA and genes. The sample includes fewer than 350,000 distinct CDR3 sequences, with over 20% observed a single time. The ten largest account for under 55% of the sample. Sample: blood. These receptors were obtained from a woman between 50 and 59 years old with Graves' hyperthyroidism.

Details on this clonotype: A single base separates this from a much larger clone, so it may be a read error. The V call is TRBV7-6, the J call TRBJ2-5; TRBD2 agrees at 12 bases. V dropped 5 bases and J dropped 4; count of bases not matched to a gene: 11. CDR1 is SGHVS and CDR2 is FNYEAQ in the germline V gene. CDR3 size: 17 residues. The CDR3 loop reads CASSPTGASGRGETQYF. CDR3 bases: TGTGCCAGCAGCCCCACCGGGGCTAGCGGGAGGGGAGAGACCCAGTACTTC. The variable domain in full, completed from reference TRBV7-6 and TRBJ2-5, reads GAGVSQSPRYKVTKRGQDVALRCDPISGHVSLYWYRQALGQGPEFLTYFNYEAQQDKSGLPNDRFSAERPEGSISTLTIQRTEQRDSAMYRCASSPTGASGRGETQYFGPGTRLLVL.

Points on this clonotype: At one boundary the junction diverges from the germline segment, which might be a read error. V gene TRBV6-2 or TRBV6-3 combines with J gene TRBJ1-3; D call uncertain. Germline V lookup: CDR1 MNHEY, CDR2 SVGEGT. CDR3 length: 13 amino acids. CDR3 sequence reads: CASSYSMGSTIYF. CDR3 DNA sequence: TGTGCCAGCAGTTACTCGATGGGAAGCACCATATATTTT.

This clonotype was observed at least ten times. The chain recombines TRBV11-2 with TRBJ2-7, with 13 bases identical to TRBD2. The CDR3 covers 16 residues. The trim removed 6 bases at V and 2 bases at J, leaving 7 bases unmatched. Germline V lookup: CDR1 SGHAT, CDR2 FQNNGV. This chain's CDR3 is CASRHPGTSGTYEQYF. For the CDR3, the DNA is TGTGCCAGCAGACATCCCGGGACTAGCGGGACCTACGAGCAGTACTTC.

This clonotype has ten or more counts. The CDR3 reads CASTLKGRPSSYEQYF. CDR3 nucleotide sequence: TGTGCCAGCACCCTTAAGGGAAGACCGAGCTCCTACGAGCAGTACTTC. The rearrangement joins TRBV28 to TRBJ2-7; D is undetermined. The germline CDR1 and CDR2 sequences are MDHEN and SYDVKM. The CDR3 is 16 amino acids. With 7 bases removed from V and 0 bases from J, the gap between germline ends came to 19 bases.

This clonotype was recorded at least ten times. The chain combines TRBV7-6 with TRBJ2-2; 12 positions match TRBD1. Per germline, CDR1 SGHVS and CDR2 FNYEAQ. Germline trimming cut 4 bases from V and 3 bases from J; bases unmatched to any gene: 9. The CDR3 totals 18 residues. Here the CDR3 DNA reads TGTGCCAGCAGCTCCGCCGGGACAGGGGGCTGGTACACCGGGGAGCTGTTTTTT. It is translated as CASSSAGTGGWYTGELFF.

This chain joins TRBV28 and TRBJ1-1; the D gene is possibly TRBD1 (6 bases). Germline V gene data show CDR1 as MDHEN and CDR2 as SYDVKM. The CDR3 loop spans 16 amino acids. Deletions cut 5 bases from V and 3 bases from J, with 19 bases between. The CDR3 DNA is TGTGCCAGCAGTCCCCCCTTGGGGGCCCCGGACACTGAAGCTTTCTTT. It yields the protein CASSPPLGAPDTEAFF.

About this clonotype: This may come from a read error, since a much larger clone is one base off. The chain combines TRBV5-4 with TRBJ2-1; 8 bases map to TRBD2. The V gene's germline CDR1 is SGHNT and CDR2 YYREEE (reference sequence). Trimming at V came to 0 bases and at J to 9 bases, leaving 8 bases not matched to a gene. The CDR3 totals 15 residues. This chain's CDR3 is CASSLAGGRRGEQFF. The CDR3, as DNA: TGTGCCAGCAGCTTGGCGGGGGGGCGGCGGGGTGAGCAGTTCTTC.

In its sample, this clonotype was seen a few times. The chain recombines TRBV20-1 with TRBJ2-4; 10 bases agree with TRBD1. Trimming at V came to 2 bases and at J to 6 bases, leaving 1 base not matched to a gene. Germline CDR1 DFQATT, CDR2 SNEGSKA (reference sequence). The CDR3 totals 13 residues. The CDR3: CSARRTGGNIQYF. Written as DNA, the CDR3 is TGCAGTGCTAGAAGGACAGGGGGAAACATTCAGTACTTC.

This clonotype was seen repeatedly, ten times or more. The V gene is TRBV9, the J gene TRBJ2-1; tentatively, D is TRBD1 (6 bases). Germline V gene sequence: CDR1 SGDLS, CDR2 YYNGEE. The germline V and J ends were trimmed by 2 bases and 4 bases, with 13 bases remaining between them. The CDR3 length is 15 residues. The CDR3 protein is CASSVRGPGYNEQFF. The CDR3 DNA reads as TGTGCCAGCAGCGTCAGGGGCCCGGGGTACAATGAGCAGTTCTTC. The whole variable domain, remainder taken from reference TRBV9 and TRBJ2-1, is DSGVTQTPKHLITATGQRVTLRCSPRSGDLSVYWYQQSLDQGLQFLIQYYNGEERAKGNILERFSAQQFPDLHSELNLSSLELGDSALYFCASSVRGPGYNEQFFGPGTRLTVL.

This clonotype was seen many times. The rearrangement joins TRBV10-3 to TRBJ2-5, with D possibly matching TRBD1 (5 bases). The V end lost 7 bases, the J end lost 2 bases, and 11 bases lay between the germline ends. The CDR3 totals 13 residues. The germline V gene encodes CDR1 ENHRY and CDR2 SYGVKD. CDR3 region: CAIKNAGQETQYF. CDR3 in DNA: TGTGCCATCAAGAATGCAGGGCAAGAGACCCAGTACTTC.

Comment on this clonotype: This sequence may be a read error, since a much larger clone differs from it by one base. The chain carries TRBV30 and TRBJ2-3; D unclear. V was shortened by 2 bases and J by 5 bases, with 8 bases between the two germline ends. Germline loops: CDR1 GTSNPN, CDR2 SVGIG (reference sequence). The CDR3 runs 12 residues. The CDR3 DNA sequence: TGTGCCTGGAGTTCAGGCAGAGATACGCAGTATTTT. Its translation: CAWSSGRDTQYF.

This clonotype was picked up a small number of times. The V gene is TRBV7-9, the J gene TRBJ1-6; D gene unclear. V lost 8 bases and J lost 0, with 14 bases in between. CDR3 length: 16 residues. Germline CDR1 SEHNR, CDR2 FQNEAQ (reference sequence). The CDR3 DNA follows: TGTGCCAGCGCCCAAACATCGAGCTCCTATAATTCACCCCTCCACTTT. This gives the protein CASAQTSSSYNSPLHF.

In this sample, this clonotype turned up many times. The chain joins TRBV12-3 or TRBV12-4 to TRBJ1-2; 7 nucleotides match TRBD1. CDR3 length equals 14 residues. With V trimmed by 7 bases and J by 9 bases, 14 bases remained unmatched. The CDR3 DNA sequence: TGTGCCAGCACCCCGACAGGGAGGGGCTTGAGCTACACCTTC. Encoded protein: CASTPTGRGLSYTF.

This clonotype occurred many times. The chain is built from TRBV9 and TRBJ2-1; 7 nucleotides match TRBD1. The CDR3 runs to 12 residues. The V gene end was trimmed by 3 bases and the J gene end by 6 bases; junction bases not matched to a gene: 0. Germline V gene data show CDR1 as SGDLS and CDR2 as YYNGEE. In nucleotides, the CDR3 is TGTGCCAGCAGCGGGACAGGCAATGAGCAGTTCTTC. The encoded protein is CASSGTGNEQFF.

Ten or more counts support this clonotype. The V gene is TRBV28, the J gene TRBJ1-5, with D unresolved. Germline CDR1 MDHEN, CDR2 SYDVKM. This CDR3 has 14 amino acids. V gave up 3 bases and J gave up 11 bases, with 17 bases separating them. The CDR3 reads CASSFPNPPRTQHF. The CDR3 bases are TGTGCCAGCAGTTTCCCTAACCCGCCCAGAACCCAGCATTTT.

The genes are TRBV25-1 and TRBJ1-4; maybe TRBD1 (6 bases). Trimming cost V 6 bases and J 0 bases, with 23 bases left between them. CDR3 length equals 19 residues. Germline CDR1 is MGHDK and CDR2 is SYGVNS. The CDR3 coding sequence is TGTGCCAGCAGCAGAAGGGACACTACTGACCTTCCAACTAATGAAAAACTGTTTTTT. Its translation: CASSRRDTTDLPTNEKLFF.

This chain uses TRBV6-2 or TRBV6-3 with TRBJ1-1, with D possibly matching TRBD1 (5 bases). V lost 5 bases and J lost 0, with 22 bases in between. The germline gives CDR1 MNHEY, CDR2 SVGEGT. The CDR3 consists of 18 residues. The CDR3 DNA reads as TGTGCCAGCAGTACGGTTCCGGGACGGGGCCTAATGAACACTGAAGCTTTCTTT. It specifies CASSTVPGRGLMNTEAFF.

This clonotype has at least ten counts. V gene TRBV11-2 combines with J gene TRBJ2-7; 8 positions agree with TRBD2. V lost 4 bases to trimming and J lost 2 bases; unmatched junction nucleotides: 7. Germline values: CDR1 SGHAT, CDR2 FQNNGV. The CDR3 is made up of 15 amino acids. The CDR3 nucleotides read TGTGCCAGCAGCTATTCAGCGGGGGCCGCCTACGAGCAGTACTTC. This sequence encodes CASSYSAGAAYEQYF. Full variable domain (outside the CDR3, taken from reference TRBV11-2 and TRBJ2-7): EAGVAQSPRYKIIEKRQSVAFWCNPISGHATLYWYQQILGQGPKLLIQFQNNGVVDDSQLPKDRFSAERLKGVDSTLKIQPAKLEDSAVYLCASSYSAGAAYEQYFGPGTRLTVT.

This clonotype was observed a single time. V usage is TRBV11-2 and J usage is TRBJ1-1; 11 bases map to TRBD1. After removal of 8 bases from V and 11 bases from J, the junction contained 13 bases not matched to a gene. The CDR3 spans 14 residues. Per germline, CDR1 SGHAT and CDR2 FQNNGV. CDR3 in DNA: TGTGCCAGCTCCGATGGACAGGGGGCTTGGAATGCTTTCTTT. Translating it yields CASSDGQGAWNAFF.